Described below is a single T cell receptor (beta chain) sequence and its context. Its antigen is currently not known. No per-base quality is available; no much larger clone lies one base away. The data originate from a study of technical replicates of blood from several donors listed by TCRdb under 2017. Based on the germline V gene (reference sequence), the CDR1 and CDR2 sequences are WNHNN and SYGVQD. V loses 0 bases of germline sequence and J loses 5 bases, and the interval between the two ends is 8 bases. There are 14 amino acids in the CDR3, from cysteine to phenylalanine inclusive. Only CDR3 DNA is held: 42 bases, read in frame from base 1. The library was made by the immunoSEQ multiplex PCR assay. The clones in this table, taken by TCRdb from immuneACCESS, are in-frame only. Not every clone is retained; where verified, under half of the shortfall comes from an unresolved V gene, and the cause of the rest is unknown. Within this sample are tens of thousands of clones, with nearly 95% of them counted one time only. Approximately 0.4% of the sample rests with the top ten.

Recombination linked TRBV10-1 to TRBJ2-1; the D segment could be TRBD1, given 5 matching bases. Sequencing input: T cells isolated from PBMCs. The origin of this receptor is a human donor in good health. The CDR3 corresponds to CASSESGRDNEQFF. The nucleotides are TGCGCCAGCAGTGAGTCTGGCAGGGACAATGAGCAGTTCTTC.